The text below deals with one TCR beta chain. The data are from a study of blood T cell repertoires in COVID-19. Trimming took 1 base from V and 6 from J, leaving 13 bases between them. Germline-derived CDR1 and CDR2 are SNHLY and FYNNEI. The CDR3 totals 15 residues. Using immunoSEQ multiplex PCR, the repertoire was profiled, and TCRdb retains in-frame clones only, with some absent. Found here are some 100,000 clones, 75% to 90% of them singletons; the top ten hold approximately 5.2%. This rearrangement joins TRBV2 to TRBJ1-5; D might be TRBD1 (6 bases). The sequenced sample consisted of peripheral blood. This sequence was found in a woman of 80 years or more with active COVID-19. The chain's CDR3 is CASSEGGHGIQPQHF. The CDR3 nucleotides are TGTGCCAGCAGTGAAGGGGGACATGGGATTCAGCCCCAGCATTTT.